In this sample, the clone carrying this TCR beta chain turned up a few times. The authors used template switching to add a universal primer site and gave cDNA unique molecular identifiers. A single record per CDR3 protein comes from TCRdb applying MiXCR to the 5' RACE reads. The table includes about 520,000 distinct CDR3 sequences, approximately 22% detected once. The data are from a study of identical twins. CDR3 length equals 15 residues. CDR1 and CDR2 (germline): DFQATT, SNEGSKA (reference sequence). V gave up 4 bases and J gave up 4 bases, with 14 bases separating them. The same sample was also used in a study of T cells expressing NK-cell markers. In that study: With an anti-gamma-delta TCR antibody, sorting in several experiments was kept to alpha-beta TCR T cells. In several donors, dominant CD3+CD56+NKG2C+ clones formed 1.0-7.0% of CD8+ cells. Expanded clones of NKG2C+ T cells had an unclear HCMV specificity.

The chain joins TRBV20-1 to TRBJ1-6; D might be TRBD1 (5 bases). This TCR was sampled from a young woman in good health. The sequenced sample was CD4+ T cells sorted from blood. The CDR3 sequence: CSANARGNYNSPLHF. The CDR3 nucleotides read TGCAGTGCTAATGCGCGGGGGAATTATAATTCACCCCTCCACTTT.